The subject of this entry is one T cell receptor beta chain. No antigen is known for it. Unique molecular identifiers were used to barcode this TCRbeta library. TCRdb fed the PCR reads into MiXCR, producing one record per CDR3 protein. The table has 600,000 to 700,000 distinct CDR3 sequences, around 13% seen once. The sample belongs to a study of T-cell reconstitution after alpha-beta-depleted transplantation in children. Study findings and constraints: TCRbeta diversity was high at day 60 in some patients (a result of surviving recipient T cells and thymic progenitors). There were reportedly several hundred expanded graft clones from which alpha-beta T cells came about two months after transplant.

Germline trimming cut 6 bases from V and 6 bases from J; bases unmatched to any gene: 7. This CDR3 contains 12 residues. Germline V gene data show CDR1 as DFQATT and CDR2 as SNEGSKA (reference sequence). The V gene is TRBV20-1, the J gene TRBJ1-1; TRBD1 matches 7 bases. The sequenced sample was PBMCs, obtained before TCRalphabeta/CD19-depleted stem cell transplant. This clonotype was sampled from a girl aged 2 to 9 with congenital amegakaryocytic thrombocytopenia, due to receive a stem cell transplant. For the CDR3, the DNA is TGCAGTGCCCAGGAGGGGGCCTCTGAAGCTTTCTTT. It is translated as CSAQEGASEAFF.